One sample yielded the 13 T cell receptor beta chains listed below, sequenced in a study of T cells in Graves' hyperthyroidism and ophthalmopathy. RNA transcripts provided the source from which TCR beta CDR3 regions were amplified. The HTBI set primed first-round TCR CDR3 RT-PCR. Each CDR3 protein gets one entry after TCRdb re-called the multiplex PCR reads with MiXCR. The data hold 450,000 to 650,000 distinct CDR3 sequences, with over 12% observed a single time. The material sequenced was blood. The source of these receptors is a woman aged 18-35 years with Graves' ophthalmopathy.

Only a few counts were recorded for this clonotype. The chain carries TRBV20-1 and TRBJ2-1; D uncertain. Germline CDR1 and CDR2: DFQATT and SNEGSKA (reference sequence). The CDR3 loop spans 12 amino acids. Trimming pared 0 bases from V and 8 bases from J, leaving 8 bases between. The CDR3 bases are TGCAGTGCTAGAGATCGTCCCCATGAGCAGTTCTTC. It translates to CSARDRPHEQFF.

This clonotype has only a few counts. This chain links TRBV7-2 with TRBJ2-1, with a tentative D call TRBD2 (5 bases). The length of the CDR3 is 16 residues. Germline CDR1 SGHTA, CDR2 FQGNSA. Trimming pared 5 bases from V and 8 bases from J, leaving 22 bases between. The DNA of the CDR3 is TGTGCCAGCAGCCAAGATCTCGCGGGTTTCCTCCATGAGCAGTTCTTC. Encoded protein: CASSQDLAGFLHEQFF.

The chain links TRBV6-6 to TRBJ2-1; 7 bases match TRBD1. V trimming: 0 bases; J trimming: 6 bases; junction bases outside the gene matches: 8. The V gene's germline CDR1 is MNHNY and CDR2 SVGAGI (reference sequence). The CDR3 extends over 16 amino acids. The CDR3 DNA is TGTGCCAGCAGTTACTCCGAACAGGGGTTCGGCAATGAGCAGTTCTTC. Protein product: CASSYSEQGFGNEQFF.

This clonotype came up many times. V gene TRBV15 combines with J gene TRBJ2-1; D not resolved. The CDR3 covers 13 residues. The germline gives CDR1 LNHNV, CDR2 YYDKDF (reference sequence). Trimming left V 5 bases short and J 8 bases short, with 13 bases between. The CDR3 loop reads CATSSDRWDEQFF. The CDR3 nucleotides read TGTGCCACCAGCTCTGATCGGTGGGATGAGCAGTTCTTC.

The chain recombines TRBV29-1 with TRBJ1-2; no definite D call. The length of the CDR3 is 14 residues. CDR1 and CDR2 from the germline V gene are SQVTM and ANQGSEA. V was shortened by 5 bases and J by 3 bases, with 16 bases between the two germline ends. The CDR3 nucleotides are TGCAGCGTTCGCCTGACGGGAGGGTACTATGGCTACACCTTC. This encodes CSVRLTGGYYGYTF.

J is TRBJ2-7 and V is TRBV5-5, with D possibly TRBD2 on 7 matching bases. The CDR3 loop spans 16 amino acids. With 6 bases removed from V and 0 bases from J, the gap between germline ends came to 19 bases. CDR1 and CDR2 from the germline V gene are SGHKS and YYEKEE (reference sequence). The CDR3 DNA reads TGTGCCAGCACCCTCGCGGGGGCGGGAAGCTCCTACGAGCAGTACTTC. Its protein is CASTLAGAGSSYEQYF. The complete variable domain, with remaining parts taken from reference TRBV5-5 and TRBJ2-7, reads DAGVTQSPTHLIKTRGQQVTLRCSPISGHKSVSWYQQVLGQGPQFIFQYYEKEERGRGNFPDRFSARQFPNYSSELNVNALLLGDSALYLCASTLAGAGSSYEQYFGPGTRLTVT.

In its sample, this clonotype was seen many times. One end of the junction fails to match germline, which may point to a read error. The gene calls are TRBV7-7 and TRBJ2-1; 9 positions match TRBD2. Germline values: CDR1 SSHAT, CDR2 FNYEAQ (reference sequence). The CDR3 sequence is 15 residues long. DNA of the CDR3: TGTGCTAGCAGCTTAGCGGGAGCCAGCCACAATGAGCAGTTCTTC. This codes for CASSLAGASHNEQFF.

Ten or more counts support this clonotype. The chain recombines TRBV19 with TRBJ1-5; TRBD1 aligns across 8 bases. The CDR3 covers 17 residues. Trimming removed 3 bases from V and 4 bases from J; junction bases left unmatched: 11. CDR1 and CDR2 from the germline V gene are LNHDA and SQIVND (reference sequence). The CDR3 DNA follows: TGTGCCAGTAGTATTCCCCCCGCGACAGGGGTAAATCAGCCCCAGCATTTT. It is translated as CASSIPPATGVNQPQHF.

This clonotype was detected many times. The rearrangement uses TRBV2 and TRBJ2-1; tentative D call: TRBD2 (6 bases). This CDR3 region has 13 residues. V dropped 1 base and J dropped 12 bases, with 13 bases sitting between them. The germline V gene has CDR1 SNHLY and CDR2 FYNNEI. The CDR3 coding sequence is TGTGCCAGCAGTGAAGGGTCCGGGGGTGTGCAGTTCTTC. Amino acid sequence: CASSEGSGGVQFF.

The rearrangement links TRBV5-6 to TRBJ1-1, with TRBD1 matching 9 bases. This CDR3 is built from 15 residues. Trimming removed 4 bases from V and 2 bases from J; junction bases left unmatched: 6. The germline V gene encodes CDR1 SGHDT and CDR2 YYEEEE. CDR3 region: CASSVITGGNTEAFF. CDR3 sequence (DNA): TGTGCCAGCAGCGTCATAACAGGGGGCAACACTGAAGCTTTCTTT.

This clonotype came up many times. The rearrangement joins TRBV2 to TRBJ1-4; 11 positions agree with TRBD1. Looked up from germline, CDR1 is SNHLY and CDR2 is FYNNEI. The CDR3 loop spans 17 amino acids. J lost 5 bases, V lost 2 bases, and 7 bases had no gene match. CDR3 sequence: CASSEWGQGVGNEKLFF. In nucleotides, the CDR3 is TGTGCCAGCAGTGAATGGGGACAGGGGGTGGGGAATGAAAAACTGTTTTTT. The full variable domain, completed using reference TRBV2 and TRBJ1-4, is EPEVTQTPSHQVTQMGQEVILRCVPISNHLYFYWYRQILGQKVEFLVSFYNNEISEKSEIFDDQFSVERPDGSNFTLKIRSTKLEDSAMYFCASSEWGQGVGNEKLFFGSGTQLSVL.

This clonotype was detected ten times or more. The V call is TRBV6-2 or TRBV6-3, the J call TRBJ1-2; possibly TRBD1 for D (5 bases). The CDR3 sequence is 17 residues long. V lost 6 bases and J 7 bases, leaving 27 bases between the germline ends. Germline V gives CDR1 MNHEY, CDR2 SVGEGT. Here the CDR3 reads CASSRDPETVFLRGYTF. The CDR3 nucleotides are TGTGCCAGCAGCCGAGACCCGGAGACAGTTTTTTTACGTGGCTACACCTTC.

This clonotype was seen many times. This sequence joins TRBV12-3 or TRBV12-4 and TRBJ1-5, with D unclear. The CDR3 length is 15 residues. V was trimmed by 3 bases and J by 6 bases, leaving 15 bases between them. CDR3 nucleotides: TGTGCCAGCAGTTTGGGGAAAGCAGACGGTCAGCCCCAGCATTTT. It specifies CASSLGKADGQPQHF.